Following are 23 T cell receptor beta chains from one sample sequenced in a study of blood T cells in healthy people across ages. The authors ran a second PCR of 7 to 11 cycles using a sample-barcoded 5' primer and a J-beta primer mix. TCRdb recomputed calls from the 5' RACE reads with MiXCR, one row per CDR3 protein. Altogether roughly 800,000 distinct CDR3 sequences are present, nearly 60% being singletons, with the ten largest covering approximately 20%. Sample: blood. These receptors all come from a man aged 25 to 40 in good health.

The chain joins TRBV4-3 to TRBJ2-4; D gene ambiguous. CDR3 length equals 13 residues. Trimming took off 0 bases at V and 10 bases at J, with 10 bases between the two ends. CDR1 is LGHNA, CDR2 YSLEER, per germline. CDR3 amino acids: CASSQDRSEIQYF. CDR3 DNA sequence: TGCGCCAGCAGCCAAGATCGGTCCGAGATTCAGTACTTC.

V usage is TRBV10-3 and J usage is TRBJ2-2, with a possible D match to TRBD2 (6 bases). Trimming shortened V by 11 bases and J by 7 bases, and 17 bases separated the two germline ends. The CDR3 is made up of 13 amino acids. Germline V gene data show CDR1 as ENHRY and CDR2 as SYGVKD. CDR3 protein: CAGRDSGDGELFF. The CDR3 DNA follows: TGTGCCGGTCGGGACTCCGGAGACGGGGAGCTGTTTTTT.

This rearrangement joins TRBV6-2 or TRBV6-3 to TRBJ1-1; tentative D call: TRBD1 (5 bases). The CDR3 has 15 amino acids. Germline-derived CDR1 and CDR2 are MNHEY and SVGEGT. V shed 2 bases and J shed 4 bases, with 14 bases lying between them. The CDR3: CASSYRLTGPTEAFF. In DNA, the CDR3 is TGTGCCAGCAGTTACCGGTTAACGGGGCCCACTGAAGCTTTCTTT.

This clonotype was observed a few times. For the CDR3, the DNA is TGTGCCAGCAGTTTTCGGCAGACTCAGTACTTC. This encodes CASSFRQTQYF. This rearrangement joins TRBV12-3 or TRBV12-4 to TRBJ2-4; D is unresolved. The CDR3 sequence is 11 residues long. Trimming shortened V by 3 bases and J by 12 bases, and 9 bases separated the two germline ends.

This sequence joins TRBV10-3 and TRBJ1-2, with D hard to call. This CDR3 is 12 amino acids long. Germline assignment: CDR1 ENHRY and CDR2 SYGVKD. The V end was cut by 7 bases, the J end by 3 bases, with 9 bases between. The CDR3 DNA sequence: TGTGCCATCATGTCGGCAGACTATGGCTACACCTTC. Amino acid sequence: CAIMSADYGYTF.

The CDR3 region is CASSSGGAQETQYF. CDR3 DNA sequence: TGCGCCAGCAGCTCGGGGGGGGCTCAAGAGACCCAGTACTTC. V and J are TRBV5-1 and TRBJ2-5, with 8 positions matching TRBD2. CDR1 is SGHRS, CDR2 YFSETQ, per germline. After removal of 3 bases from V and 2 bases from J, the junction contained 3 bases not matched to a gene. The CDR3 has 14 residues.

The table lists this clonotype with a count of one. Here the CDR3 reads CASGAAGTGSGEQYF. The CDR3 DNA reads TGTGCCAGCGGAGCGGCCGGGACAGGGAGTGGCGAGCAGTACTTC. The chain links TRBV25-1 to TRBJ2-7; TRBD1 matches 9 bases. V dropped 8 bases and J dropped 6; count of bases not matched to a gene: 14. CDR3 size: 15 residues. CDR1 is MGHDK, CDR2 SYGVNS, per germline.

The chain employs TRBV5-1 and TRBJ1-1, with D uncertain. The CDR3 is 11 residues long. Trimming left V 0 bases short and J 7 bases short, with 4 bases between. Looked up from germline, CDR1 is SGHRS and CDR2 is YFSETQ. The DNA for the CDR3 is TGCGCCAGCAGCTTGGGGTATGAAGCTTTCTTT. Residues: CASSLGYEAFF. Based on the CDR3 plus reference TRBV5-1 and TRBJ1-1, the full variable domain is KAGVTQTPRYLIKTRGQQVTLSCSPISGHRSVSWYQQTPGQGLQFLFEYFSETQRNKGNFPGRFSGRQFSNSRSEMNVSTLELGDSALYLCASSLGYEAFFGQGTRLTVV.

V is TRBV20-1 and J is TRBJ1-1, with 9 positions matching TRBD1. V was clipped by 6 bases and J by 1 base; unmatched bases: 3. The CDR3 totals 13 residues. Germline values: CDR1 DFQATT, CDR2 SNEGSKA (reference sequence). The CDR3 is CSAETGGNTEAFF. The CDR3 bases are TGCAGTGCGGAGACAGGGGGGAACACTGAAGCTTTCTTT.

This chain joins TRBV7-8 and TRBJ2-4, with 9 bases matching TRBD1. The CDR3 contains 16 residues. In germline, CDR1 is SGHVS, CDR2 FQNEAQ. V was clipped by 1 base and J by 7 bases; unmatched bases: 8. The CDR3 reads CASSLGPGQGDNIQYF. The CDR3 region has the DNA TGTGCCAGCAGCTTAGGTCCGGGACAGGGTGACAACATTCAGTACTTC. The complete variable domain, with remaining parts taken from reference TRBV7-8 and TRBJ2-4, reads GAGVSQSPRYKVAKRGQDVALRCDPISGHVSLFWYQQALGQGPEFLTYFQNEAQLDKSGLPSDRFFAERPEGSVSTLKIQRTQQEDSAVYLCASSLGPGQGDNIQYFGAGTRLSVL.

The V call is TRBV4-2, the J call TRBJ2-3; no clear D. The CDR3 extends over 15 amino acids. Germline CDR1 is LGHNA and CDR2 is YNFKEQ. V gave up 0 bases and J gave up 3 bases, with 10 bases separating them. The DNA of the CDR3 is TGTGCCAGCAGCCAAGATCGTCGGATTACAGATACGCAGTATTTT. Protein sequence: CASSQDRRITDTQYF.

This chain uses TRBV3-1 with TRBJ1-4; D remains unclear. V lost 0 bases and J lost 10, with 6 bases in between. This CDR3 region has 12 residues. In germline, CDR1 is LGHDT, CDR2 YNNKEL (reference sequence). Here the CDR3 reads CASSQDRVKLFF. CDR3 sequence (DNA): TGTGCCAGCAGCCAAGATCGGGTAAAACTGTTTTTT.

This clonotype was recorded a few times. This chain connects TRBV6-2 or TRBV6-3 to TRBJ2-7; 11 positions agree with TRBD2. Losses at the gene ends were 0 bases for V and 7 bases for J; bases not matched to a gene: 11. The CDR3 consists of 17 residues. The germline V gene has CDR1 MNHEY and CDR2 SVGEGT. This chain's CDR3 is CASSYSSGGASYNEQYF. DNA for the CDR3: TGTGCCAGCAGTTACTCTAGCGGGGGGGCCTCTTACAATGAGCAGTACTTC.

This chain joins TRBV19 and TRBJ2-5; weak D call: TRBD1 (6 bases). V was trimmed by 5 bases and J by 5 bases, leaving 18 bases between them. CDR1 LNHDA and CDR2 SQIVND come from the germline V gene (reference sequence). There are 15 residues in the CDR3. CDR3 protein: CASSPYRESGETQYF. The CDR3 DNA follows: TGTGCCAGTAGTCCATACAGGGAATCGGGTGAGACCCAGTACTTC. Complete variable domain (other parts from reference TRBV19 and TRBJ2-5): DGGITQSPKYLFRKEGQNVTLSCEQNLNHDAMYWYRQDPGQGLRLIYYSQIVNDFQKGDIAEGYSVSREKKESFPLTVTSAQKNPTAFYLCASSPYRESGETQYFGPGTRLLVL.

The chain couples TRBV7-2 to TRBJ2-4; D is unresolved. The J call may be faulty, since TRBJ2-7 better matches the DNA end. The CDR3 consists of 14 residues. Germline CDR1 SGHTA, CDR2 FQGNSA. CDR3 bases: TGTGCCAGCAGCTTAGAGGTCCCCACCTACGAGCAGTACTTC. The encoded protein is CASSLEVPTYEQYF.

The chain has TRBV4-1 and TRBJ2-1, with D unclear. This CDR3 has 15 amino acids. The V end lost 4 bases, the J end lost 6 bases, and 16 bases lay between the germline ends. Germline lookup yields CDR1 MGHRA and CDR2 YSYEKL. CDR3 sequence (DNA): TGCGCCAGCAGCCCCCTAGGGATGAGCAGCAATGAGCAGTTCTTC. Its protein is CASSPLGMSSNEQFF.

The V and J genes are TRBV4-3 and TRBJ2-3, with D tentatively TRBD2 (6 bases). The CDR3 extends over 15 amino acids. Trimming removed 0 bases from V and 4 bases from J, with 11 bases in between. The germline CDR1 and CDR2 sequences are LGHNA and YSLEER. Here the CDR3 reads CASSQEVRESDTQYF. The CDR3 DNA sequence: TGCGCCAGCAGCCAAGAGGTACGGGAGTCAGATACGCAGTATTTT.

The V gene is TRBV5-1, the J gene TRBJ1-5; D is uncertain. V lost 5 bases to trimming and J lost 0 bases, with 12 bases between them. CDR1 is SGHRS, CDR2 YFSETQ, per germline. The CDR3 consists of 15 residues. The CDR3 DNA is TGCGCCAGCAGGTGTGGGTCGGATAGCAATCAGCCCCAGCATTTT. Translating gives CASRCGSDSNQPQHF.

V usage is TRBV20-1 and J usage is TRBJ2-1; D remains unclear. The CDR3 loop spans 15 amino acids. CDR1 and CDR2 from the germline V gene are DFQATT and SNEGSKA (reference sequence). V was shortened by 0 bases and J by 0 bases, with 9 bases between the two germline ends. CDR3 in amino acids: CSARESVYSYNEQFF. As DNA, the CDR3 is TGCAGTGCTAGAGAAAGTGTGTACTCCTACAATGAGCAGTTCTTC.

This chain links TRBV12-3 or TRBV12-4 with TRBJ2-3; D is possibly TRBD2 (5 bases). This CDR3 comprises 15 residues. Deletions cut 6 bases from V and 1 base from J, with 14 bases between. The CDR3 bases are TGTGCCAGCAGGTCTATAGCGTCCCGCACAGATACGCAGTATTTT. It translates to CASRSIASRTDTQYF.

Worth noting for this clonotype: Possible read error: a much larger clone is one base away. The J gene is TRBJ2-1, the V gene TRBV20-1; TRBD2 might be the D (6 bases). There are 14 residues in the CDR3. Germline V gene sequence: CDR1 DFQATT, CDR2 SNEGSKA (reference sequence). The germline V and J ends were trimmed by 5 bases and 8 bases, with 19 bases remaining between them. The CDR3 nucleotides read TGCAGTGCTCCTCTTAGCGGCACGGGCGATGAGCAGTTCTTC. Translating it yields CSAPLSGTGDEQFF.

In DNA form, the CDR3 reads TGTGCCAGCGGACAGGGGATTCGGCCCCAGCATTTT. It is translated as CASGQGIRPQHF. The chain employs TRBV6-2 or TRBV6-3 and TRBJ1-5, with 9 bases fitting TRBD1. The CDR3 extends over 12 amino acids. Germline CDR1 and CDR2: MNHEY and SVGEGT. Trimming at V came to 8 bases and at J to 9 bases, leaving 5 bases not matched to a gene.

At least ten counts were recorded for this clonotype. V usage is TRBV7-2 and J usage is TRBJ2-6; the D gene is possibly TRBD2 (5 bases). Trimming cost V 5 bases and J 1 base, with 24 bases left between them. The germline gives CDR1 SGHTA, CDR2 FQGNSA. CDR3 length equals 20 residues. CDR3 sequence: CASSPWVPRTVTSGANVLTF. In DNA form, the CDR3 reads TGTGCCAGCAGCCCATGGGTCCCCAGGACTGTAACTTCTGGGGCCAACGTCCTGACTTTC.